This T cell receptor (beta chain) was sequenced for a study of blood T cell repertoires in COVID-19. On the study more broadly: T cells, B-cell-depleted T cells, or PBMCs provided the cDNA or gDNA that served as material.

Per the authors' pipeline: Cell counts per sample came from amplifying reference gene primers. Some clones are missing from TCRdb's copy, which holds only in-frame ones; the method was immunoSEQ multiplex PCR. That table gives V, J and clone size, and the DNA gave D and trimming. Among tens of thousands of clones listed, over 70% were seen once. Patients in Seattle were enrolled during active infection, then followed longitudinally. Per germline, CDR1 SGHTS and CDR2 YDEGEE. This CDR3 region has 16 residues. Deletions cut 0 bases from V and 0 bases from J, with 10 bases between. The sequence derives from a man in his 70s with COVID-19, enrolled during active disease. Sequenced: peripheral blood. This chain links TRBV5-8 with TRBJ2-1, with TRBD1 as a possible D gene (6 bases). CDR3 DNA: TGTGCCAGCAGCTTGGACTGGGACATCTCCTACAATGAGCAGTTCTTC. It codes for CASSLDWDISYNEQFF.